The rows below give T cell receptor beta chains drawn from one sample of a study of blood T cell repertoires in COVID-19. Using immunoSEQ multiplex PCR, the repertoire was profiled, and TCRdb retains in-frame clones only, with some absent. The table lists under 100,000 clones, roughly nine tenths of them singletons. The sample was peripheral blood. The receptors were sampled from a male donor with acute or convalescent COVID-19. Each CDR3 is given with its conserved first and last residue. A D gene is named only where the DNA matches it firmly. Size values are once, few and many counts, or a class for expanded clones, and some rows have none.

D gene,clone size,J gene,V gene,CDR3 protein,CDR3 DNA
.,.,TRBJ2-3,TRBV19,CASSMGATDTQYF,TGTGCCAGTAGTATGGGGGCGACGGATACGCAGTATTTT
TRBD1,.,TRBJ1-6,TRBV6-4,CASRMDRANSPLHF,TGTGCCAGCAGGATGGACAGGGCCAATTCACCCCTCCACTTT
TRBD1,.,TRBJ1-1,TRBV18,CASSLQGADTEAFF,TGTGCCAGCTCATTACAGGGGGCGGACACTGAAGCTTTCTTT
.,.,TRBJ2-2,TRBV28,CASSLRVTGELFF,TGTGCCAGCAGTTTGCGAGTTACCGGGGAGCTGTTTTTT
.,.,TRBJ2-2,TRBV2,CASSRDFANTGELFF,TGTGCCAGCAGCCGGGACTTCGCGAACACCGGGGAGCTGTTTTTT
.,.,TRBJ1-1,TRBV6-2/TRBV6-3,CASSDQMNTEAFF,TGTGCCAGCAGTGATCAGATGAACACTGAAGCTTTCTTT
.,.,TRBJ2-3,TRBV7-2,CASRRTTITDTQYF,TGTGCCAGCAGACGGACTACCATCACAGATACGCAGTATTTT
.,.,TRBJ1-5,TRBV15,CATSRDTGGNQPQHF,TGTGCCACCAGCAGAGATACAGGTGGCAATCAGCCCCAGCATTTT
TRBD1,.,TRBJ1-4,TRBV27,CASSFAGTATNEKLFF,TGTGCCAGCAGTTTCGCGGGGACAGCAACTAATGAAAAACTGTTTTTT
TRBD2,once,TRBJ2-5,TRBV9,CASSPRSSGGVETQYF,TGTGCCAGCAGCCCCAGGTCTAGCGGGGGGGTAGAGACCCAGTACTTC
TRBD1,.,TRBJ1-6,TRBV10-1,CASVLTGVVSPLHF,TGCGCCAGCGTGTTGACAGGGGTGGTTTCACCCCTCCACTTT
TRBD1,.,TRBJ2-7,TRBV11-1,CASSLALGQGFLYEQYF,TGTGCCAGCAGCTTAGCGCTGGGACAGGGGTTTCTCTACGAGCAGTACTTC
.,.,TRBJ1-1,TRBV9,CASSVGTTTEAFF,TGTGCCAGCAGCGTAGGGACAACCACTGAAGCTTTCTTT
TRBD1,.,TRBJ1-5,TRBV4-1,CASSQKQGASNQPQHF,TGCGCCAGCAGCCAAAAACAGGGGGCCAGCAATCAGCCCCAGCATTTT
.,.,TRBJ1-4,TRBV6-4,CASSTDGGSNEKLFF,TGTGCCAGCAGTACCGACGGGGGAAGTAATGAAAAACTGTTTTTT
.,.,TRBJ2-1,TRBV5-1,CASSLVGSSYNEQFF,TGCGCCAGCAGCTTGGTAGGGAGCTCCTACAATGAGCAGTTCTTC
TRBD1,.,TRBJ1-2,TRBV5-4,CASSLPGQGFGYGYTF,TGTGCCAGCAGCTTACCGGGACAGGGGTTTGGGTATGGCTACACCTTC
TRBD2,.,TRBJ2-3,TRBV9,CASSLLGSGGRDTQYF,TGTGCCAGCAGCCTTCTCGGTAGCGGGGGGCGAGATACGCAGTATTTT
TRBD1,.,TRBJ1-6,TRBV3-1/TRBV3-2,CASSQDPQGNNSPLHF,TGTGCCAGCAGCCAAGATCCACAGGGGAATAATTCACCCCTCCACTTT
TRBD2,once,TRBJ2-3,TRBV24-1,CATSDFAGGKEDTQYF,TGTGCCACCAGTGATTTTGCGGGGGGGAAGGAAGATACGCAGTATTTT
TRBD1,once,TRBJ1-5,TRBV28,CASSRLRQGNQPQHF,TGTGCCAGCAGTAGACTACGACAGGGGAATCAGCCCCAGCATTTT
.,.,TRBJ1-1,TRBV7-8,CASSLRSNTEAFF,TGTGCCAGCAGCCTGAGGTCGAACACTGAAGCTTTCTTT
TRBD1,.,TRBJ2-3,TRBV7-6,CASSLTGARTDTQYF,TGTGCCAGCAGCTTGACAGGGGCCAGAACAGATACGCAGTATTTT
.,.,TRBJ2-2,TRBV5-6,CASSLGGINTGELFF,TGTGCCAGCAGCTTAGGAGGGATCAACACCGGGGAGCTGTTTTTT
.,.,TRBJ1-2,TRBV6-1,CASSEEARDYGYTF,TGTGCCAGCAGTGAAGAGGCCAGGGACTATGGCTACACCTTC
.,.,TRBJ1-2,TRBV4-1,CASSQEPRSAYGYTF,TGCGCCAGCAGCCAAGAGCCCCGCAGCGCCTATGGCTACACCTTC
TRBD1,.,TRBJ1-2,TRBV6-1,CASSEAQDRADGYTF,TGTGCCAGCAGTGAAGCGCAGGACAGGGCTGATGGCTACACCTTC
.,.,TRBJ1-1,TRBV5-6,CASSGKLQGDTEAFF,TGTGCCAGCAGCGGTAAGCTACAGGGTGACACTGAAGCTTTCTTT
TRBD2,once,TRBJ2-3,TRBV9,CASSVSGGGAVISTDTQYF,TGTGCCAGCAGCGTATCGGGCGGGGGGGCCGTTATTAGCACAGATACGCAGTATTTT